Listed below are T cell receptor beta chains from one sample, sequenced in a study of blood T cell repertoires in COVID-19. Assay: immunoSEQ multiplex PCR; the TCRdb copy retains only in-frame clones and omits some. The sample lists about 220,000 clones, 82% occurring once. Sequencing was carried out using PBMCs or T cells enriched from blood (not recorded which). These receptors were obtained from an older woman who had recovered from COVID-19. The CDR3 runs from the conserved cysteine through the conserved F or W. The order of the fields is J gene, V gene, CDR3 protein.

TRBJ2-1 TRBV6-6 CASSYSDTFSYNEQFF
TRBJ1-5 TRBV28 CASSLPRATQHF
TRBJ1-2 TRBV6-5 CASRLGDRHTEF
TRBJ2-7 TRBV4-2 CASSQIIPSSGMPYEQYF
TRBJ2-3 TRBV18 CASSTDRVSTDTQYF
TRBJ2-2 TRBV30 CAWSRHPNTGELFF
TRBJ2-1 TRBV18 CASSPLAGAYNEQFF
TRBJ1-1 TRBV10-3 CAISEANLNTEAFF
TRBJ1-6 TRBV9 CASRNDQGADNSPLHF
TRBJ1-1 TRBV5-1 CASMDSTINTEAFF
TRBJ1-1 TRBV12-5 CASASRQGGTEAFF
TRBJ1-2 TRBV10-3 CAISAGQGVYGYTF
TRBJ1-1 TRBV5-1 CASSLGAGTEAFF
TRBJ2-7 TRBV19 CATVDSSYEQYF
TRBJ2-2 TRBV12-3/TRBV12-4 CASTPGVTGELFF
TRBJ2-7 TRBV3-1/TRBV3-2 CASSGTGTGAGEQYF
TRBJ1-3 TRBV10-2 CASSGQGARGNTIYF
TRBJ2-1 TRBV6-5 CASSYSERAQNEQFF
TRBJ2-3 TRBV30 CAWSEGLAGGEDTQYF
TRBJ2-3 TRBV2 CASSVRSSTDTQYF
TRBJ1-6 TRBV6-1 CASSEMGRADSPLHF
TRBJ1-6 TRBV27 CASLGQGEYNSPLHF
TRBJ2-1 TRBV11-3 CASSSGVAGGPIDRNEQFF
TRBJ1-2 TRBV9 CASSTHTGGEYGYTF
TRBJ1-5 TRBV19 CASSAGANQPQHF
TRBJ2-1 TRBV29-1 CSVAGTGIFNEQFF
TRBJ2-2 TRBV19 CASSSSGSTSTGELFF
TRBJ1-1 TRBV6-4 CASSDVTGNGKAFF
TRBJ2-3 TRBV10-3 CAISPDNTDTQYF
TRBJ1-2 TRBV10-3 CAISGHHTNYGYTF
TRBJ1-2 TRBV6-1 CASSEGRQGSYTF
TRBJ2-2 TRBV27 CASSRTDRYTGELFF
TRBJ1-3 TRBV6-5 CASSSPRGDSGNTIYF